One and the same sample provided the 21 T cell receptor beta chains below, sequenced in a study of blood T cells in healthy people across ages. Sample-barcoded 5' priming and a J-beta primer mix drove a second PCR of roughly 7 to 11 cycles. TCRdb reprocessed the 5' RACE reads with MiXCR, giving one entry per CDR3 protein. Seen here are 550,000 to 700,000 distinct CDR3 sequences, 25% to 30% observed once, and the top ten hold about 18%. Sequencing was performed on blood. Every receptor here comes from a woman in her seventies in good health.

This chain connects TRBV9 to TRBJ2-1; TRBD2 aligns across 11 bases. Trimming removed 0 bases from V and 4 bases from J; junction bases left unmatched: 9. Looked up from germline, CDR1 is SGDLS and CDR2 is YYNGEE. The CDR3 covers 18 residues. CDR3 DNA: TGTGCCAGCAGCGTAGTGGGTAGCGGGGGGGTCGGGTACAATGAGCAGTTCTTC. Its protein product is CASSVVGSGGVGYNEQFF.

This clonotype occurred a few times. The V call is TRBV20-1, the J call TRBJ1-2; the D gene is possibly TRBD1 (5 bases). Trimming removed 0 bases at V and 4 bases at J, with 15 bases between. Germline V gene sequence: CDR1 DFQATT, CDR2 SNEGSKA (reference sequence). The length of the CDR3 is 15 residues. The CDR3 sequence is CSARDPSADIYGYTF. The CDR3 coding sequence is TGCAGTGCTAGAGATCCTAGCGCGGACATCTATGGCTACACCTTC.

The chain has TRBV12-3 or TRBV12-4 and TRBJ2-5; 7 bases fit TRBD1. V lost 6 bases to trimming and J lost 6 bases; unmatched junction nucleotides: 10. The CDR3 has 14 amino acids. CDR3 DNA sequence: TGTGCCAGCAGCCTGCAGGGGGACAGAAAGACCCAGTACTTC. It encodes CASSLQGDRKTQYF.

This chain joins TRBV20-1 and TRBJ1-4; D is unclear. V lost 0 bases and J lost 13, with 18 bases in between. Germline values: CDR1 DFQATT, CDR2 SNEGSKA (reference sequence). This CDR3 is 14 amino acids long. CDR3 in amino acids: CSARDQGIGSRLFF. In DNA, the CDR3 is TGCAGTGCTAGAGATCAAGGTATAGGGAGCAGACTGTTTTTT.

The V call is TRBV7-3, the J call TRBJ2-5; TRBD2 aligns across 12 bases. V lost 4 bases to trimming and J lost 5 bases; unmatched junction nucleotides: 8. CDR3 length: 16 amino acids. CDR1 SGHTA and CDR2 FQGTGA come from the germline V gene. CDR3 loop: CASSSRATSGGETQYF. In DNA, the CDR3 is TGTGCCAGCAGCTCTCGGGCGACTAGCGGGGGTGAGACCCAGTACTTC. Based on the CDR3 plus reference TRBV7-3 and TRBJ2-5, the full variable domain is GAGVSQTPSNKVTEKGKYVELRCDPISGHTALYWYRQSLGQGPEFLIYFQGTGAADDSGLPNDRFFAVRPEGSVSTLKIQRTERGDSAVYLCASSSRATSGGETQYFGPGTRLLVL.

This clonotype has a handful of counts. The chain carries TRBV7-2 and TRBJ1-2; no reliable D call. Germline V lookup: CDR1 SGHTA, CDR2 FQGNSA. The length of the CDR3 is 12 residues. Between the trimmed V and J ends, which lost 6 bases and 0 bases, there was a span of 5 bases. CDR3 coding DNA: TGTGCCAGCAGGAGAACTAACTATGGCTACACCTTC. It specifies CASRRTNYGYTF.

V and J are TRBV27 and TRBJ2-5; tentative D call: TRBD1 (8 bases). The better agreement between TRBJ2-7 and the DNA end casts doubt on the J call. CDR1 is MNHEY, CDR2 SMNVEV, per germline (reference sequence). This CDR3 is 15 amino acids long. This CDR3 is CASSLSTGGAYEQYF. DNA for the CDR3: TGTGCCAGCAGTTTATCCACAGGGGGGGCCTACGAGCAGTACTTC.

This chain uses TRBV6-5 with TRBJ1-2, with D possibly matching TRBD1 (5 bases). V was trimmed by 7 bases and J by 4 bases, leaving 13 bases between them. Germline CDR1 is MNHEY and CDR2 is SVGAGI. This CDR3 has 13 residues. For the CDR3, the DNA is TGTGCCAGCACAGGGAGAAGTGGCTATGGCTACACCTTC. Protein: CASTGRSGYGYTF.

The V gene is TRBV6-5, the J gene TRBJ1-2; tentatively, D is TRBD1 (6 bases). CDR1 is MNHEY and CDR2 is SVGAGI in the germline V gene. CDR3 length: 15 residues. V was trimmed by 4 bases and J by 0 bases, leaving 12 bases between them. The CDR3 sequence: CASSSRTASNYGYTF. The CDR3, as DNA: TGTGCCAGCAGTTCCCGGACAGCCTCTAACTATGGCTACACCTTC.

The chain joins TRBV20-1 to TRBJ2-5; D assignment may be TRBD1 or TRBD2 (5 bases each). The V and J ends lost 0 bases and 4 bases respectively, with 12 bases between them. Germline V gene data show CDR1 as DFQATT and CDR2 as SNEGSKA (reference sequence). CDR3 length: 14 amino acids. The CDR3 nucleotides read TGCAGTGCTAGAGATACGCAGGGAGCAGAGACCCAGTACTTC. This codes for CSARDTQGAETQYF.

This clonotype was seen more than once but under ten times. This chain uses TRBV29-1 with TRBJ1-1; TRBD1 matches at 9 bases. This CDR3 comprises 15 residues. Germline V gene data show CDR1 as SQVTM and CDR2 as ANQGSEA. V dropped 3 bases and J dropped 1; count of bases not matched to a gene: 6. CDR3 nucleotides: TGCAGCGTTGATCGACAGGGGGAGGGGAACACTGAAGCTTTCTTT. The encoded protein is CSVDRQGEGNTEAFF.

The chain recombines TRBV20-1 with TRBJ2-5; no clear D. V was pared by 5 bases and J by 4 bases, with 17 bases between. In germline, CDR1 is DFQATT, CDR2 SNEGSKA (reference sequence). CDR3 length equals 14 residues. CDR3 sequence: CSAVSPERRETQYF. CDR3 sequence (DNA): TGCAGTGCTGTCAGTCCCGAAAGGCGAGAGACCCAGTACTTC.

The rearrangement links TRBV20-1 to TRBJ2-2; D tentatively fits TRBD1 or TRBD2 (5 bases each). V lost 0 bases and J 9 bases, leaving 17 bases between the germline ends. The CDR3 is 15 amino acids. Germline V lookup: CDR1 DFQATT, CDR2 SNEGSKA (reference sequence). Here the CDR3 DNA reads TGCAGTGCTAGAGATCCCCTCGACGGGACCCGGGAGCTGTTTTTT. This translates into CSARDPLDGTRELFF.

This clonotype was observed at least ten times. The V call is TRBV4-3, the J call TRBJ1-5, with unresolved D. Deletions cut 0 bases from V and 7 bases from J, with 13 bases between. CDR1 and CDR2 (germline): LGHNA, YSLEER. CDR3 length: 15 residues. CDR3 nucleotide sequence: TGCGCCAGCAGCCAAGATATTTATACGGGCCAGCCCCAGCATTTT. The encoded protein is CASSQDIYTGQPQHF.

The chain combines TRBV18 with TRBJ1-2; D remains unclear. Trimming stripped 2 bases from V and 4 bases from J, with 11 bases between. CDR1 is KGHSH, CDR2 LQKENI, per germline. The CDR3 is made up of 14 amino acids. CDR3 bases: TGTGCCAGCTCACCAATCGACAAGGCCTATGGCTACACCTTC. It specifies CASSPIDKAYGYTF. The whole variable domain, remainder taken from reference TRBV18 and TRBJ1-2, is NAGVMQNPRHLVRRRGQEARLRCSPMKGHSHVYWYRQLPEEGLKFMVYLQKENIIDESGMPKERFSAEFPKEGPSILRIQQVVRGDSAAYFCASSPIDKAYGYTFGSGTRLTVV.

A remark on this clonotype: The germline gene is not matched at one end of the junction; a read error may be the cause. J is TRBJ2-7 and V is TRBV27; D is uncertain. Germline-derived CDR1 and CDR2 are MNHEY and SMNVEV (reference sequence). This CDR3 has 11 amino acids. CDR3 sequence (DNA): TGTGCCAGCAGTTTACCGCCGGTTTCAAGCTTC. This sequence encodes CASSLPPVSSF.

The chain has TRBV5-1 and TRBJ2-5, with D possibly being TRBD1 (6 bases). The assigned J gene may be wrong: the sequence end matches TRBJ2-7 better. The germline gives CDR1 SGHRS, CDR2 YFSETQ. The CDR3 sequence is 14 residues long. CDR3 protein: CASSFRDTNDEQYF. CDR3 nucleotide sequence: TGCGCCAGCAGCTTCCGGGACACGAACGACGAGCAGTACTTC.

This clonotype was picked up a small number of times. Germline is not matched at one junction end, which may reflect a read error. J is TRBJ1-4 and V is TRBV18; perhaps TRBD1 as D (5 bases). The germline gives CDR1 KGHSH, CDR2 LQKENI. The CDR3 length is 13 residues. The CDR3: CACSRSRDEKLFF. CDR3 nucleotide sequence: TGTGCCTGCTCACGTTCCAGGGACGAAAAACTGTTTTTT.

J is TRBJ1-3 and V is TRBV6-1, with D possibly matching TRBD1 (6 bases). There are 15 residues in the CDR3. V was trimmed by 7 bases and J by 3 bases, leaving 16 bases between them. Germline CDR1 is MNHNS and CDR2 is SASEGT. The DNA for the CDR3 is TGTGCCAGCACGGTATCGGGGGCAATTGGAAACACCATATATTTT. It is translated as CASTVSGAIGNTIYF.

This clonotype came up a few times. The chain has TRBV27 and TRBJ2-1; D is uncertain. This CDR3 has 13 residues. Germline loops: CDR1 MNHEY, CDR2 SMNVEV (reference sequence). Between the trimmed V and J ends, which lost 2 bases and 5 bases, there was a span of 7 bases. In DNA, the CDR3 is TGTGCCAGCAGTTTAACCCTGCACAATGAGCAGTTCTTC. This gives the protein CASSLTLHNEQFF.

The V call is TRBV4-3, the J call TRBJ2-7; D is perhaps TRBD1 (6 bases). The CDR3 covers 14 residues. The V end lost 4 bases, the J end lost 1 base, and 11 bases lay between the germline ends. Germline CDR1 reads LGHNA; CDR2 reads YSLEER. The CDR3, as DNA: TGCGCCAGCAGCCCGGGGACAAATTCCTACGAGCAGTACTTC. Its protein product is CASSPGTNSYEQYF.